The 3 T cell receptor beta chains reported below all come from one sample, sequenced in a study of blood T cell repertoires in COVID-19. Assay: immunoSEQ multiplex PCR; the TCRdb copy retains only in-frame clones and omits some. The sample holds some 300,000 clones, 89% seen once. Sequencing input: PBMCs or T cells enriched from blood (not recorded which). Receptor source: a woman aged 50 to 65 who had been exposed to COVID-19.

CDR3 nucleotide sequence: TGTGCCAGCAGCGCCGTCGACAGCTACACCTTC. Translated, it gives CASSAVDSYTF. The V and J genes are TRBV9 and TRBJ1-2, with no clear D. V lost 3 bases and J 9 bases, leaving 9 bases between the germline ends. The germline V gene has CDR1 SGDLS and CDR2 YYNGEE. The CDR3 is 11 residues long.

A single count supports this clone. J is TRBJ2-5 and V is TRBV3-1 (or the pseudogene TRBV3-2); TRBD2 agrees at 11 bases. This CDR3 comprises 16 residues. V dropped 4 bases and J dropped 1; count of bases not matched to a gene: 5. Germline loops: CDR1 LGHDT, CDR2 YNNKEL (reference sequence). CDR3 loop: CASSPGLAEPQETQYF. Here the CDR3 DNA reads TGTGCCAGCAGCCCGGGACTAGCGGAGCCCCAAGAGACCCAGTACTTC.

J is TRBJ1-1 and V is TRBV6-5; D gene ambiguous. Deletions cut 0 bases from V and 2 bases from J, with 10 bases between. This CDR3 contains 15 residues. Per the germline V gene, CDR1 is MNHEY and CDR2 is SVGAGI. The CDR3: CASSYSRVLNTEAFF. CDR3 in DNA: TGTGCCAGCAGTTACTCGAGGGTTCTCAACACTGAAGCTTTCTTT.